The entry below describes one T cell receptor beta chain. What it binds is unknown. The V gene's germline CDR1 is LNHDA and CDR2 SQIVND (reference sequence). The CDR3 is 14 amino acids. V was cut by 3 bases and J by 4 bases, with 12 bases left in between. This entry is derived from a study of identical twins. Study-level points and caveats: A partial confounding effect on zero-insertion analyses could come from invariant MAIT and iNKT cells. Cross-sectional statistical analysis, not tracking of the same donors, underpinned the conclusions. The study found weaker excess twin sharing in beta out-of-frame sequences.

From the 5' RACE reads, TCRdb called clonotypes with MiXCR, one entry per CDR3 protein. The top ten clones hold 0.25% to 0.3% of a sample with roughly 1.6 million distinct CDR3 sequences, under 35% of them seen once. This TCR was sampled from a newborn girl in good health. V is TRBV19 and J is TRBJ1-1; D unresolved. Sequences were obtained from cord blood. The CDR3 loop is CASSIPGGPTEAFF. The CDR3 nucleotides are TGTGCCAGTAGTATCCCGGGCGGACCCACTGAAGCTTTCTTT.